Below, 28 T cell receptor beta chains from the same sample are listed, as sequenced in a study of OX40 agonist ivuxolimab in advanced cancers. Profiled with immunoSEQ multiplex PCR; TCRdb holds only in-frame clones, not every one. The profile shows some 19,000 clones, around 68% of them singletons. The material was CD4+ or CD8+ T cells sorted from blood, obtained in a trial of the OX40 agonist ivuxolimab. Receptor source: an adult with an advanced solid tumor such as melanoma, head and neck, liver or kidney cancer.

This rearrangement joins TRBV5-8 to TRBJ1-2; TRBD1 matches 11 bases. The length of the CDR3 is 16 residues. Germline V gene data show CDR1 as SGHTS and CDR2 as YDEGEE. J was trimmed by 3 bases and V by 0 bases; bases with no gene match: 4. The DNA of the CDR3 is TGTGCCAGCAGCTTGGGCCGGGGACAGGGGGACTATGGCTACACCTTC. Protein sequence: CASSLGRGQGDYGYTF.

In this sample, this clone turned up once. Within the sample, other DNA sequences also encode this same CDR3. The gene calls are TRBV27 and TRBJ2-7; 10 bases are a match to TRBD1. The CDR3 consists of 14 residues. CDR1 is MNHEY, CDR2 SMNVEV, per germline (reference sequence). With V trimmed by 3 bases and J by 2 bases, 1 base remained unmatched. The CDR3 DNA reads TGTGCCAGCAGTTTTGGGACAGGGGCCTACGAGCAGTACTTC. Its translation: CASSFGTGAYEQYF.

The CDR3 nucleotides read TGTGCCAGCAGCCAAGAACTAGCGGGAGGACGATTGGGGACCCAGTACTTC. This gives the protein CASSQELAGGRLGTQYF. The chain recombines TRBV7-8 with TRBJ2-5, with TRBD2 identical over 12 bases. There are 17 residues in the CDR3. Germline CDR1 and CDR2: SGHVS and FQNEAQ. Losses at the gene ends were 5 bases for V and 7 bases for J; bases not matched to a gene: 14.

The chain is built from TRBV29-1 and TRBJ2-7, with 7 bases fitting TRBD2. The CDR3 is 15 residues long. V shed 7 bases and J 0 bases; nucleotides not matched to a gene: 12. Germline CDR1 is SQVTM and CDR2 is ANQGSEA. DNA for the CDR3: TGCAGCGGACTACTCGATAGCGGGTTCTCCTACGAGCAGTACTTC. Translation: CSGLLDSGFSYEQYF.

J is TRBJ1-2 and V is TRBV5-6, with TRBD1 identical over 12 bases. Germline assignment: CDR1 SGHDT and CDR2 YYEEEE. The CDR3 extends over 16 amino acids. V was clipped by 4 bases and J by 4 bases; unmatched bases: 8. CDR3 in DNA: TGTGCCAGCAGCCGGTGGGACAGGGGGCAGGGCTATGGCTACACCTTC. Translating it yields CASSRWDRGQGYGYTF.

This clone has a single count. CDR3 nucleotides: TGTGCCTCAACGGGGAGCAATCAGCCCCAGCATTTT. Its protein product is CASTGSNQPQHF. This chain connects TRBV6-6 to TRBJ1-5; D is undetermined. Trimming removed 11 bases at V and 1 base at J, with 9 bases between. Germline assignment: CDR1 MNHNY and CDR2 SVGAGI (reference sequence). The CDR3 runs to 12 residues.

The V and J genes are TRBV15 and TRBJ1-5; D remains ambiguous. V lost 0 bases and J lost 4, with 10 bases in between. The CDR3 has 15 residues. CDR1 is LNHNV, CDR2 YYDKDF, per germline (reference sequence). The CDR3 reads CATSRDGEGNQPQHF. The CDR3, as DNA: TGTGCCACCAGCAGAGATGGGGAGGGTAATCAGCCCCAGCATTTT.

This chain uses TRBV19 with TRBJ2-2; TRBD1 is a possible D gene (5 bases). The CDR3 totals 16 residues. V gave up 3 bases and J gave up 4 bases, with 15 bases separating them. Germline CDR1 LNHDA, CDR2 SQIVND (reference sequence). The CDR3 protein is CASSIPLQGGTGELFF. For the CDR3, the DNA is TGTGCCAGTAGTATTCCCCTTCAGGGCGGCACCGGGGAGCTGTTTTTT.

This chain joins TRBV27 and TRBJ2-1; TRBD2 might be the D (6 bases). V lost 3 bases, J lost 10 bases, and 19 bases lay in between. This CDR3 has 15 amino acids. The germline CDR1 and CDR2 sequences are MNHEY and SMNVEV (reference sequence). CDR3 residues: CASSLEGPPLGEQFF. CDR3 bases: TGTGCCAGCAGTTTGGAGGGCCCCCCCCTCGGGGAGCAGTTCTTC.

The J gene is TRBJ1-2, the V gene TRBV10-3; 8 bases are a match to TRBD1. The CDR3 totals 15 residues. V shed 7 bases, J shed 1 base, and the junction held 8 bases outside the gene matches. The germline gives CDR1 ENHRY, CDR2 SYGVKD. The CDR3 spells CAITTDRDYNYGYTF. In DNA, the CDR3 is TGTGCCATCACTACGGACAGGGACTATAACTATGGCTACACCTTC.

This clone has a handful of counts. V usage is TRBV7-9 and J usage is TRBJ2-7, with a tentative D call TRBD2 (7 bases). Germline CDR1 and CDR2: SEHNR and FQNEAQ (reference sequence). V was trimmed by 3 bases and J by 2 bases, leaving 11 bases between them. This CDR3 is built from 14 residues. The chain's CDR3 is CASSLGGAPYEQYF. The CDR3 DNA sequence: TGTGCCAGCAGCTTGGGGGGGGCACCCTACGAGCAGTACTTC.

This clone was seen more than once but under ten times. The gene calls are TRBV9 and TRBJ2-1; 13 nucleotides line up with TRBD2. This CDR3 is built from 18 residues. The ends lost 0 bases at V and 6 bases at J; junction bases unmatched: 9. Germline assignment: CDR1 SGDLS and CDR2 YYNGEE. CDR3 coding DNA: TGTGCCAGCAGCGTAGGAAGGACTAGCGGGAGCTTAGGCAATGAGCAGTTCTTC. This translates into CASSVGRTSGSLGNEQFF.

V gene TRBV19 combines with J gene TRBJ2-7, with D possibly called TRBD1 or TRBD2 (6 bases each). Trimming took 5 bases from V and 5 from J, leaving 19 bases between them. CDR1 LNHDA and CDR2 SQIVND come from the germline V gene (reference sequence). CDR3 length equals 15 residues. The CDR3 DNA is TGTGCCAGTAGTGTAACCTTCGGAGGGGGTAACGAGCAGTACTTC. It yields the protein CASSVTFGGGNEQYF.

The chain is built from TRBV6-6 and TRBJ2-2; the D is unclear. Germline CDR1 reads MNHNY; CDR2 reads SVGAGI (reference sequence). V lost 3 bases, J lost 1 base, and 12 bases lay in between. This CDR3 region has 16 residues. The DNA of the CDR3 is TGTGCCAGCAGTTATCTGAGAGTGGGGAACACCGGGGAGCTGTTTTTT. It specifies CASSYLRVGNTGELFF.

A few counts support this clone. J is TRBJ2-7 and V is TRBV29-1, with 10 bases identical to TRBD2. The germline V gene encodes CDR1 SQVTM and CDR2 ANQGSEA. There are 14 residues in the CDR3. V shed 4 bases, J shed 3 bases, and the junction held 6 bases outside the gene matches. The DNA of the CDR3 is TGCAGCGTTGTCGGAGCTAGCGGGGGCTACGAGCAGTACTTC. Its translation: CSVVGASGGYEQYF.

CDR3 sequence (DNA): TGTGCCAGCAGCTGGAGGGGGAACACTGAAGCTTTCTTT. Amino acids: CASSWRGNTEAFF. J is TRBJ1-1 and V is TRBV5-4; TRBD1 might be the D (5 bases). Deletions cut 3 bases from V and 1 base from J, with 7 bases between. Germline V gene data show CDR1 as SGHNT and CDR2 as YYREEE (reference sequence). There are 13 residues in the CDR3.

The chain recombines TRBV7-2 with TRBJ2-5, with D perhaps being TRBD1 or TRBD2 (5 bases each). Germline V gene sequence: CDR1 SGHTA, CDR2 FQGNSA. V was trimmed by 1 base and J by 2 bases, leaving 17 bases between them. This CDR3 is built from 17 residues. The CDR3 DNA is TGTGCCAGCAGCTTAGGGGACCGGGACGGAGAACAAGAGACCCAGTACTTC. This gives the protein CASSLGDRDGEQETQYF.

This chain joins TRBV21-1 and TRBJ2-7; whether TRBD2, the table's D call, matches the DNA was not checked. TRBV21-1 corresponds to a pseudogene. This CDR3 contains 16 residues. CDR3 coding DNA: TGTGCCAGCAGAGCAAAGGAGGGACTGTACTCCTACGAGCAGTACTTC. Its translation: CASRAKEGLYSYEQYF.

This chain uses TRBV2 with TRBJ2-5, with 13 positions matching TRBD2. The assigned J gene may be wrong: the sequence end matches TRBJ2-7 better. The germline gives CDR1 SNHLY, CDR2 FYNNEI. This CDR3 is built from 15 residues. In DNA form, the CDR3 reads TGTGCCAGCAGGGGGACTAGCGGGATGACCTACGAGCAGTACTTC. Translating it yields CASRGTSGMTYEQYF.

J is TRBJ2-3 and V is TRBV6-1; D possibly corresponds to TRBD2 (7 bases). CDR3 size: 15 residues. Looked up from germline, CDR1 is MNHNS and CDR2 is SASEGT. V was pared by 3 bases and J by 4 bases, with 14 bases between. This chain's CDR3 is CASSDGGGGADTQYF. In DNA form, the CDR3 reads TGTGCCAGCAGTGATGGGGGGGGCGGGGCAGATACGCAGTATTTT.

The table lists this clone with a few counts. This chain joins TRBV7-8 and TRBJ1-6, with D unresolved. Trimming shortened V by 0 bases and J by 7 bases, and 7 bases separated the two germline ends. Looked up from germline, CDR1 is SGHVS and CDR2 is FQNEAQ. The CDR3 extends over 14 amino acids. The CDR3 sequence is CASSLALGNSPLHF. The DNA for the CDR3 is TGTGCCAGCAGCTTAGCTCTGGGAAATTCACCCCTCCACTTT.

The rearrangement links TRBV11-2 to TRBJ2-5, with 9 bases that match TRBD2. This CDR3 has 18 residues. Germline trimming cut 1 base from V and 1 base from J; bases unmatched to any gene: 10. Germline assignment: CDR1 SGHAT and CDR2 FQNNGV. This CDR3 reads CASSLVFAAGGIQETQYF. The CDR3 DNA reads TGTGCCAGCAGCTTAGTCTTTGCGGCGGGGGGGATCCAAGAGACCCAGTACTTC.

The rearrangement uses TRBV27 and TRBJ2-3; 8 nucleotides line up with TRBD1. V shed 5 bases, J shed 4 bases, and the junction held 14 bases outside the gene matches. The germline V gene encodes CDR1 MNHEY and CDR2 SMNVEV (reference sequence). This CDR3 spans 17 amino acids. CDR3 nucleotide sequence: TGTGCCAGCAGTCCCCTCTCCGGGACAGGCTTTTCAGATACGCAGTATTTT. The encoded protein is CASSPLSGTGFSDTQYF.

CDR3 coding DNA: TGCGCCAGCAGCTTTGAGGGAGGGCCCTACAATGAGCAGTTCTTC. It encodes CASSFEGGPYNEQFF. The genes are TRBV5-1 and TRBJ2-1; 7 bases align to TRBD2. V was clipped by 2 bases and J by 2 bases; unmatched bases: 4. The CDR3 has 15 residues. Germline assignment: CDR1 SGHRS and CDR2 YFSETQ.

This clone appeared a few times. The V call is TRBV5-4, the J call TRBJ2-4, with 7 bases lining up with TRBD2. The CDR3 sequence is 17 residues long. The V gene's germline CDR1 is SGHNT and CDR2 YYREEE (reference sequence). Germline trimming cut 10 bases from V and 1 base from J; bases unmatched to any gene: 17. In DNA form, the CDR3 reads TGTGCCGCCCAATCCGGACGGGACTATCTTGCCAAAAACATTCAGTACTTC. Its protein is CAAQSGRDYLAKNIQYF. Full variable domain (outside the CDR3, taken from reference TRBV5-4 and TRBJ2-4): ETGVTQSPTHLIKTRGQQVTLRCSSQSGHNTVSWYQQALGQGPQFIFQYYREEENGRGNFPPRFSGLQFPNYSSELNVNALELDDSALYLCAAQSGRDYLAKNIQYFGAGTRLSVL.

This sequence joins TRBV28 and TRBJ1-1; no clear D gene. The CDR3 is 14 residues long. Germline CDR1 is MDHEN and CDR2 is SYDVKM. V was clipped by 2 bases and J by 4 bases, with 11 bases between them. The chain's CDR3 is CASSLSIDFTEAFF. CDR3 nucleotides: TGTGCCAGCAGTTTAAGTATCGATTTCACTGAAGCTTTCTTT. Full variable domain (rest looked up from reference TRBV28 and TRBJ1-1): DVKVTQSSRYLVKRTGEKVFLECVQDMDHENMFWYRQDPGLGLRLIYFSYDVKMKEKGDIPEGYSVSREKKERFSLILESASTNQTSMYLCASSLSIDFTEAFFGQGTRLTVV.

This clone was seen once. The chain recombines TRBV7-8 with TRBJ2-3; D is unclear. Germline V CDR1 and CDR2: SGHVS, FQNEAQ. This CDR3 spans 13 amino acids. Trimming pared 7 bases from V and 5 bases from J, leaving 13 bases between. The CDR3 coding sequence is TGTGCCAGCACCTGGGTTCCCGGAGATACGCAGTATTTT. This gives the protein CASTWVPGDTQYF.

This chain joins TRBV30 and TRBJ1-6; 8 positions match TRBD1. V was pared by 2 bases and J by 1 base, with 19 bases of the junction left unmatched. Germline values: CDR1 GTSNPN, CDR2 SVGIG (reference sequence). The CDR3 contains 21 residues. This chain's CDR3 is CAWSPPRRDRCQYSYNSPLHF. CDR3 coding DNA: TGTGCCTGGAGTCCCCCCCGCCGGGACAGGTGTCAGTATTCCTATAATTCACCCCTCCACTTT.